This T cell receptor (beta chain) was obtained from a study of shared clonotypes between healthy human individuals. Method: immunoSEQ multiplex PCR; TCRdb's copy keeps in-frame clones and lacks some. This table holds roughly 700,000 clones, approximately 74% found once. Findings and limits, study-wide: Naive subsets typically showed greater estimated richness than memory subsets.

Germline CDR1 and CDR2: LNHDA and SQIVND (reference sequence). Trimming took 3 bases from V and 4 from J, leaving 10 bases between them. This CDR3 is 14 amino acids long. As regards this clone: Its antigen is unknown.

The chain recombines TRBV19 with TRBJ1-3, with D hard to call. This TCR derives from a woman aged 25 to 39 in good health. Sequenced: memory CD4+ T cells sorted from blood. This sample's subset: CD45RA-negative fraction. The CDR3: CASSINPPGNTIYF. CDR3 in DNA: TGTGCCAGTAGTATCAATCCTCCCGGAAACACCATATATTTT.